The 17 T cell receptor beta chains below were found in one sample sequenced in a study of CXCR3-negative and CXCR3-positive naive CD8 T cells. Findings and caveats of the study: CXCR3-negative naive cells had less hydrophobic TRB CDR3s than did CXCR3-positive naive cells.

UMI-labeled TRB cDNA libraries were prepared by 5' RACE. From the 5' RACE reads, TCRdb lists one entry per CDR3 protein and no DNA. Its table records around 95,000 distinct CDR3 sequences. Which antigens these TCRs recognize remains unknown. Sequencing used naive CXCR3+ CD8+ T cells from blood. Subset denoted: CD45RO-CCR7+CD27+CD95- naive CD8+ T cells expressing CXCR3 (TNR3+). The receptors stem from a human donor in good health. Some clones in this sample may be carry-over from other donors' samples.

The chain is built from TRBV11-2 and TRBJ2-1. The germline gives CDR1 SGHAT, CDR2 FQNNGV. The CDR3 sequence is 15 residues long. CDR3 residues: CASSLGGAAYNEQFF.

The J gene is TRBJ2-7, the V gene TRBV29-1; TCRdb selects TRBD2, and the lack of DNA leaves this call unchecked. This CDR3 is 15 amino acids long. From germline, CDR1 is SQVTM and CDR2 ANQGSEA. CDR3 sequence: CSVEVAGGPSYEQYF.

The gene calls are TRBV7-8 and TRBJ2-1; TCRdb proposes TRBD1, but this gene call is untestable without DNA. Germline V gene data show CDR1 as SGHVS and CDR2 as FQNEAQ. This CDR3 has 15 residues. The CDR3 loop is CASSPDKSSYNEQFF.

The chain links TRBV29-1 to TRBJ1-2. This CDR3 has 14 amino acids. Germline values: CDR1 SQVTM, CDR2 ANQGSEA. The CDR3 region is CSVEDHGSNYGYTF.

The chain couples TRBV9 to TRBJ2-7; TCRdb lists TRBD1, though no DNA is available to test this call. CDR1 is SGDLS and CDR2 is YYNGEE in the germline V gene. The CDR3 sequence is 14 residues long. The CDR3 loop is CASSLGGQGHEQYF.

The chain joins TRBV28 to TRBJ1-4. The CDR3 is made up of 14 amino acids. Per the germline V gene, CDR1 is MDHEN and CDR2 is SYDVKM. The CDR3 loop is CASSPGLEREKLFF.

The chain combines TRBV7-9 with TRBJ2-7; there is no DNA to check the TCRdb D call of TRBD2. The CDR3 sequence is 19 residues long. Germline V gene lookup returns CDR1 SEHNR and CDR2 FQNEAQ (reference sequence). The CDR3: CASSSTLGLAGGDSYEQYF.

The chain uses TRBV29-1 and TRBJ2-1; the TRBD2 assignment by TCRdb is unverifiable without DNA. This CDR3 has 16 residues. CDR1 and CDR2 from the germline V gene are SQVTM and ANQGSEA. CDR3 loop: CSVLGLGRGTYNEQFF.

The CDR3 loop is CSARGRADNEQFF. The chain is built from TRBV20-1 and TRBJ2-1; TCRdb designates TRBD1, a call that cannot be tested without DNA. The CDR3 covers 13 residues. Germline V gene lookup returns CDR1 DFQATT and CDR2 SNEGSKA (reference sequence).

V gene TRBV7-9 combines with J gene TRBJ2-2. CDR3 length: 13 residues. Germline V gives CDR1 SEHNR, CDR2 FQNEAQ (reference sequence). This CDR3 is CASSSSTHGELFF.

The chain uses TRBV5-1 and TRBJ2-7; TCRdb calls TRBD1, which cannot be checked without DNA. Germline loops: CDR1 SGHRS, CDR2 YFSETQ. The CDR3 consists of 14 residues. CDR3 loop: CASSLGTGNYEQYF.

The chain uses TRBV7-2 and TRBJ2-3; TCRdb gives TRBD2 as the D gene, but with no DNA this cannot be confirmed. The germline gives CDR1 SGHTA, CDR2 FQGNSA. The CDR3 sequence is 18 residues long. Here the CDR3 reads CASSSAAYSGGVTDTQYF.

The V call is TRBV7-6, the J call TRBJ2-1. Germline V gene data show CDR1 as SGHVS and CDR2 as FNYEAQ. The CDR3 length is 15 residues. CDR3 sequence reads: CASSLDSAGYNEQFF.

The gene calls are TRBV6-2 or TRBV6-3 and TRBJ2-7; the D call from TCRdb, TRBD1, cannot be confirmed without DNA. CDR1 MNHEY and CDR2 SVGEGT come from the germline V gene. The CDR3 has 14 amino acids. The CDR3: CASSIRDQTYEQYF.

V and J are TRBV5-5 and TRBJ2-1; TCRdb gives TRBD2 as the D gene, but with no DNA this cannot be confirmed. This CDR3 comprises 18 residues. Germline V lookup: CDR1 SGHKS, CDR2 YYEKEE (reference sequence). Here the CDR3 reads CASSGLAGASWASSEQFF.

The J gene is TRBJ1-1, the V gene TRBV6-5; absent DNA, TCRdb's TRBD1 call cannot be checked. The CDR3 is made up of 15 amino acids. Germline V CDR1 and CDR2: MNHEY, SVGAGI. The CDR3 here is CASSYGLGGPTEAFF.

The chain is built from TRBV7-3 and TRBJ2-1; TCRdb reports TRBD2, a call that lacks DNA to check it against. CDR1 SGHTA and CDR2 FQGTGA come from the germline V gene. CDR3 length: 15 residues. The CDR3 here is CASSQGLAGNNEQFF.